This entry describes one T cell receptor beta chain. The antigen remains unidentified. This entry belongs to a study of cytomegalovirus exposure and HLA in healthy donors. Overall study: The 120 validation repertoires, a later analysis reported, used the same platform as the 666 repertoires from the first cohort.

The data were produced by immunoSEQ multiplex PCR, yet TCRdb's version contains in-frame clones alone and is incomplete. Of 100,000 to 150,000 clones listed, around 90% are singletons. Study-level results: According to a subsequent analysis, TCR clusters from the first cohort were inclined to appear together in the 90 to 150 validation repertoires. TCR sequences were mostly rare, though some public TCRs occurred in many donors.

Germline V CDR1 and CDR2: SGHVS, FQNEAQ. This CDR3 is 15 amino acids long. V trimming: 6 bases; J trimming: 6 bases; junction bases outside the gene matches: 11. The donors formed part of the approximately 120-subject validation cohort, distinct from the roughly 700-subject first cohort. This receptor was identified in a woman younger than 30 in good health and CMV-seronegative. Sequencing was done on a sample of PBMCs. The gene calls are TRBV7-8 and TRBJ2-1, with 7 positions matching TRBD2. In nucleotides, the CDR3 is TGTGCCAGCAGTTCTAGGACTAGGTCCGTCAATGAGCAGTTCTTC. This codes for CASSSRTRSVNEQFF.